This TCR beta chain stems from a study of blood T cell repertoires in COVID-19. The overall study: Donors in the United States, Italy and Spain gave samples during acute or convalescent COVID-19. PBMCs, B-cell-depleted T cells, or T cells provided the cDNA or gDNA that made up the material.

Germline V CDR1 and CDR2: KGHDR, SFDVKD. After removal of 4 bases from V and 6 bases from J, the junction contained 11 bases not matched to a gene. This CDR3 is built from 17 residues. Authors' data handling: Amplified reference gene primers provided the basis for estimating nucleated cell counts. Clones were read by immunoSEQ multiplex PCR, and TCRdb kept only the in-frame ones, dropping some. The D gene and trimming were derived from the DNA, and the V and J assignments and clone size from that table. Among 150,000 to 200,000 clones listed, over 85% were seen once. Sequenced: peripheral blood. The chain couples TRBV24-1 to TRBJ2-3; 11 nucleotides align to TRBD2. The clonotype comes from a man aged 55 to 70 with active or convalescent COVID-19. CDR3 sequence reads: CATSEGLAGGGEDTQYF. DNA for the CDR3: TGTGCCACCAGTGAAGGGTTAGCGGGAGGGGGAGAGGATACGCAGTATTTT.